This T cell receptor beta chain is from a study of blood T cell repertoires in COVID-19. Across the study: Some COVID-19 samples were acute and others convalescent; all came from the United States, Italy and Spain. Nucleic acid was either cDNA or gDNA, and it came from T cells, B-cell-depleted T cells, or PBMCs.

Germline V CDR1 and CDR2: KGHDR, SFDVKD. CDR3 size: 9 residues. Trimming left V 7 bases short and J 9 bases short, with 5 bases between. Clones were sequenced by immunoSEQ multiplex PCR, and TCRdb holds only the in-frame ones, with some missing. This table holds 140,000 to 150,000 clones, roughly 90% found once. Input material: peripheral blood. The TCR sequence derives from a human donor in a cohort sampled during active COVID-19. The rearrangement links TRBV24-1 to TRBJ1-1; D remains unclear. CDR3 nucleotides: TGTGCCACCAGGGAGCAAGCTTTCTTT. Amino acid sequence: CATREQAFF.